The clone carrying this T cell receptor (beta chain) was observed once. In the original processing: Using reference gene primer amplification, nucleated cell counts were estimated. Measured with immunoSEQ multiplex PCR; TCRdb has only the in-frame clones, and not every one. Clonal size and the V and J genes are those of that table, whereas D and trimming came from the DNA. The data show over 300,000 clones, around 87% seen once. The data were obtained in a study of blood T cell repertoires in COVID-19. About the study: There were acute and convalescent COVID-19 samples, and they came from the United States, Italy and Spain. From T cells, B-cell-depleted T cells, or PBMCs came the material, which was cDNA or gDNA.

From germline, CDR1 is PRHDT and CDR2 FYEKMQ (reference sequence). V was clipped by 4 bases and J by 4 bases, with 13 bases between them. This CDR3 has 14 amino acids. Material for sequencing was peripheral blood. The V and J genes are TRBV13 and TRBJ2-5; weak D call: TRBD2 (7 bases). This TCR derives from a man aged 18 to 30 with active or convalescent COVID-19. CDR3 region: CASSSWGGLETQYF. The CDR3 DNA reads TGTGCCAGCAGCTCGTGGGGGGGGCTAGAGACCCAGTACTTC.